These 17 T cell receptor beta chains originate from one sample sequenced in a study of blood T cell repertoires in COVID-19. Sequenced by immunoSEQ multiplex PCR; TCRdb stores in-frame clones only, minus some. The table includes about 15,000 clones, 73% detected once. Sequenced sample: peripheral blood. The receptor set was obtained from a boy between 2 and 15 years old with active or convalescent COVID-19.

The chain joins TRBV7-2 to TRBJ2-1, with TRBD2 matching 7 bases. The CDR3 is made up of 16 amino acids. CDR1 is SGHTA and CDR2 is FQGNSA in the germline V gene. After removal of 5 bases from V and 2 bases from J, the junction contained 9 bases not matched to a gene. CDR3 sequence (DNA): TGTGCCAGCAGCCTATCGACTAGCTGGCCCTACAATGAGCAGTTCTTC. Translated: CASSLSTSWPYNEQFF. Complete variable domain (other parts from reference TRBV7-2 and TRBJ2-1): GAGVSQSPSNKVTEKGKDVELRCDPISGHTALYWYRQSLGQGLEFLIYFQGNSAPDKSGLPSDRFSAERTGGSVSTLTIQRTQQEDSAVYLCASSLSTSWPYNEQFFGPGTRLTVL.

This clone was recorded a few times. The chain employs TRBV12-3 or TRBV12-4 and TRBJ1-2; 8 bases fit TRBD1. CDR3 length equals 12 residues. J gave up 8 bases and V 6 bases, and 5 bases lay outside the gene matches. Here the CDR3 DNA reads TGTGCCAGCAGCGAGACAGGGGCAGGCTACACCTTC. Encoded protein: CASSETGAGYTF.

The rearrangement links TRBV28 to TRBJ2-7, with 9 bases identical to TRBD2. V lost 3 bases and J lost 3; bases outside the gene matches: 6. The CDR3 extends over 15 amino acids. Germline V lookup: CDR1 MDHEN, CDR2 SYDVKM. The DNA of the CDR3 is TGTGCCAGCAGTTTGCTTAAGCGGGGGGTCTACGAGCAGTACGTC. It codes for CASSLLKRGVYEQYV.

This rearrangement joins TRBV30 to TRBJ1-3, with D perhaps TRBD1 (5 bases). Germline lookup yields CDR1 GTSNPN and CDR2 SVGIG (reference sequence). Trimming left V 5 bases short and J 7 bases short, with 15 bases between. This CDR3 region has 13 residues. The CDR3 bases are TGTGCCTGGTCCGGGGACTCCCGGAACACCATATATTTT. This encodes CAWSGDSRNTIYF.

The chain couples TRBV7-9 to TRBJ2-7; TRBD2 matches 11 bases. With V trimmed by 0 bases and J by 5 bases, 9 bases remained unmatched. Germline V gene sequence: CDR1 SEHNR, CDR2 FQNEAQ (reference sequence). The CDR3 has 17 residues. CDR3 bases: TGTGCCAGCAGCTTAGCCGTAGTAGCGGGAGGGCCCCACGAGCAGTACTTC. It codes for CASSLAVVAGGPHEQYF.

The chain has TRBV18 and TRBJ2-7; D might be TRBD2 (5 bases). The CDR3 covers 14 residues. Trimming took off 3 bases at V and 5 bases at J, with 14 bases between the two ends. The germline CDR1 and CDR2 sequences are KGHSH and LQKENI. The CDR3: CASSPAGVSHEQYF. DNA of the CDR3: TGTGCCAGCTCACCTGCCGGGGTTAGTCACGAGCAGTACTTC.

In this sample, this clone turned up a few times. CDR3 DNA: TGTGCCAGCAGCTTAATCGCGGGGGGTTTATACGAGCAGTACTTC. This sequence encodes CASSLIAGGLYEQYF. V usage is TRBV7-9 and J usage is TRBJ2-7; 8 nucleotides line up with TRBD2. The ends lost 2 bases at V and 4 bases at J; junction bases unmatched: 7. CDR1 is SEHNR, CDR2 FQNEAQ, per germline (reference sequence). The CDR3 extends over 15 amino acids.

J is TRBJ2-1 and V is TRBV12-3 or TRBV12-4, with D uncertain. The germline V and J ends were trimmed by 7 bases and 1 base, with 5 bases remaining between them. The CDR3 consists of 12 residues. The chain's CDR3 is CASKESYNEQFF. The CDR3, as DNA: TGTGCCAGCAAGGAGTCCTACAATGAGCAGTTCTTC.

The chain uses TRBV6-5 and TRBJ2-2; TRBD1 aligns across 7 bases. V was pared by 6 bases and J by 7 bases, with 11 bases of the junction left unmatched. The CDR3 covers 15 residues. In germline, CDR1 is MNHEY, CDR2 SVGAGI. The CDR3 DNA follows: TGTGCCAGCAGGTCACAGGGGTTGTCGGGCGGGGAGCTGTTTTTT. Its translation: CASRSQGLSGGELFF.

This CDR3 reads CASSLVGQNTDTQYF. The CDR3 DNA follows: TGTGCCAGCAGCTTGGTGGGACAGAACACAGATACGCAGTATTTT. J is TRBJ2-3 and V is TRBV5-6, with 7 positions matching TRBD1. The ends lost 0 bases at V and 2 bases at J; junction bases unmatched: 3. CDR1 and CDR2 from the germline V gene are SGHDT and YYEEEE. The CDR3 contains 15 residues.

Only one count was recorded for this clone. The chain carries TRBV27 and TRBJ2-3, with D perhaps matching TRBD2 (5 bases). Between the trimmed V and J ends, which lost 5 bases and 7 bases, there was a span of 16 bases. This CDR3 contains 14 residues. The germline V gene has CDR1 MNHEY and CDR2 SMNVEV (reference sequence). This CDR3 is CASSPRAGINTQYF. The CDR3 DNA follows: TGTGCCAGCAGTCCCCGGGCCGGGATTAATACGCAGTATTTT.

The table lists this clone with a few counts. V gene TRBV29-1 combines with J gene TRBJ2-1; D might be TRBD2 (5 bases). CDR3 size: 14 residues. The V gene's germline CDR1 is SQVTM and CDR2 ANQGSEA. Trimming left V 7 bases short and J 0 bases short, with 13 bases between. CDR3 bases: TGCAGCGCCTCCGGGGTTAGCTCCTACAATGAGCAGTTCTTC. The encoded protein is CSASGVSSYNEQFF.

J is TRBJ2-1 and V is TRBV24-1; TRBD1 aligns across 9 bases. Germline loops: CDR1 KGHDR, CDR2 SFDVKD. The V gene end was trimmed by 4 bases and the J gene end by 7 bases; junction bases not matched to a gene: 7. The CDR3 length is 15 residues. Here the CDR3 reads CATSEWGQGRNEQFF. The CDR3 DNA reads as TGTGCCACCAGTGAGTGGGGACAGGGAAGGAATGAGCAGTTCTTC.

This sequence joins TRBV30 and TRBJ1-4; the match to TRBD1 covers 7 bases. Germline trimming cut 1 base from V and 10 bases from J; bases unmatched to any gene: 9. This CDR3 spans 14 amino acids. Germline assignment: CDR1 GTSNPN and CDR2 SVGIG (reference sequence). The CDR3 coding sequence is TGTGCCTGGAGTGGCGGCAGGGGGGCTGGAAAACTGTTTTTT. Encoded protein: CAWSGGRGAGKLFF.

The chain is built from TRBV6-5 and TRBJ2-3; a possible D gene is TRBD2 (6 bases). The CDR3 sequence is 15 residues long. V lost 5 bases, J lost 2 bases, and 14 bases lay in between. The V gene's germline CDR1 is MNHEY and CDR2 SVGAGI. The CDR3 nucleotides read TGTGCCAGCAGTAGGGGACTCGCACACACAGATACGCAGTATTTT. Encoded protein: CASSRGLAHTDTQYF.

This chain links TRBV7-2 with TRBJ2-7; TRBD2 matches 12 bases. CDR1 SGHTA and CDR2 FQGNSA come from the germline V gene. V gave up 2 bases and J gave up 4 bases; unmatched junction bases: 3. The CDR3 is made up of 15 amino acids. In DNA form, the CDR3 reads TGTGCCAGCAGCTTAAGGACTAGCGGGACTTACGAGCAGTACTTC. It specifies CASSLRTSGTYEQYF. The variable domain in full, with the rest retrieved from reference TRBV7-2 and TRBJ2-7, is GAGVSQSPSNKVTEKGKDVELRCDPISGHTALYWYRQSLGQGLEFLIYFQGNSAPDKSGLPSDRFSAERTGGSVSTLTIQRTQQEDSAVYLCASSLRTSGTYEQYFGPGTRLTVT.

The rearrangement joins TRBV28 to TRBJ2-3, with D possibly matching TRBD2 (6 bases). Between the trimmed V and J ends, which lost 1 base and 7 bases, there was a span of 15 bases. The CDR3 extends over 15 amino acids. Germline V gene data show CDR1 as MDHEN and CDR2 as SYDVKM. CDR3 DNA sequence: TGTGCCAGCAGTTTATCGCGGGGAATTGTAAATACGCAGTATTTT. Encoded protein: CASSLSRGIVNTQYF.